Below, 5 T cell receptor beta chains from the same sample are listed, as sequenced in a study of cytomegalovirus exposure and HLA in healthy donors. TCRdb's table, derived via immunoSEQ multiplex PCR, lists solely in-frame clones and lacks some. The data contain 75,000 to 85,000 clones, about nine tenths of them singletons. What was sequenced was PBMCs. The receptors derive from a man aged 25 to 40 in good health and CMV-seronegative.

The chain uses TRBV7-2 and TRBJ2-3; 7 nucleotides agree with TRBD2. The length of the CDR3 is 15 residues. The V segment lost 5 bases and the J segment 0 bases; nucleotides outside the gene matches: 5. Germline V gives CDR1 SGHTA, CDR2 FQGNSA. The CDR3 DNA is TGTGCCAGCAGCATTCTAGCGGCTAGCACAGATACGCAGTATTTT. It yields the protein CASSILAASTDTQYF. Filled out from reference TRBV7-2 and TRBJ2-3, the complete variable domain reads GAGVSQSPSNKVTEKGKDVELRCDPISGHTALYWYRQSLGQGLEFLIYFQGNSAPDKSGLPSDRFSAERTGGSVSTLTIQRTQQEDSAVYLCASSILAASTDTQYFGPGTRLTVL.

V and J are TRBV5-1 and TRBJ2-1, with D maybe TRBD2 (6 bases). The V gene's germline CDR1 is SGHRS and CDR2 YFSETQ. The CDR3 consists of 15 residues. V lost 0 bases to trimming and J lost 7 bases, with 14 bases between them. The DNA of the CDR3 is TGCGCCAGCAGCTTGGATGTTAGCGGAAAGAATGAGCAGTTCTTC. It specifies CASSLDVSGKNEQFF.

This clone was picked up one time. CDR3 nucleotide sequence: TGTGCCAGCAGATCCGGCGACCTGCTACTAACCGGGAGTGAAAAACTGTTTTTT. It specifies CASRSGDLLLTGSEKLFF. The chain joins TRBV28 to TRBJ1-4; the D is unclear. With 6 bases removed from V and 7 bases from J, the gap between germline ends came to 27 bases. CDR3 length: 18 residues. Germline lookup yields CDR1 MDHEN and CDR2 SYDVKM.

The chain carries TRBV29-1 and TRBJ1-1, with 10 bases lining up with TRBD1. The CDR3 totals 14 residues. The germline gives CDR1 SQVTM, CDR2 ANQGSEA. V gave up 3 bases and J gave up 6 bases; unmatched junction bases: 7. The CDR3 nucleotides read TGCAGCGTTGAGACAGGGGGCGGTATCCCTGAAGCTTTCTTT. Its protein is CSVETGGGIPEAFF.

The chain employs TRBV7-9 and TRBJ1-4, with D possibly being TRBD1 (5 bases). CDR1 is SEHNR and CDR2 is FQNEAQ in the germline V gene (reference sequence). Trimming left V 3 bases short and J 2 bases short, with 10 bases between. The length of the CDR3 is 15 residues. In DNA form, the CDR3 reads TGTGCCAGCAGCTTCTCCCGGGGGACTAATGAAAAACTGTTTTTT. As protein: CASSFSRGTNEKLFF. The whole variable domain, filled in from reference TRBV7-9 and TRBJ1-4, reads DTGVSQNPRHKITKRGQNVTFRCDPISEHNRLYWYRQTLGQGPEFLTYFQNEAQLEKSRLLSDRFSAERPKGSFSTLEIQRTEQGDSAMYLCASSFSRGTNEKLFFGSGTQLSVL.